The entry below describes one T cell receptor beta chain. Antigen: not known. Germline V CDR1 and CDR2: SNHLY, FYNNEI. V lost 6 bases, J lost 0 bases, and 3 bases stayed unmatched. The CDR3 has 17 residues. The data were produced by immunoSEQ multiplex PCR, yet TCRdb's version contains in-frame clones alone and is incomplete. The data hold about 140,000 clones, with 92% observed a single time. This specimen comes from a study of CD4+ T cells in melanoma. Findings of the study overall: Reportedly, melanoma neoantigen-specific CD4+ T cells showed varied differentiation states. CD8+ T cell, macrophage and B cell function reportedly correlated with neoantigen-specific CD4+ T cells.

J is TRBJ2-1 and V is TRBV2; 15 bases align to TRBD2. The TCR originated in a human donor with melanoma. The CDR3 bases are TGTGCCAGCAGGGGGACTAGCGGGGGGCGCTCCTACAATGAGCAGTTCTTC. Protein product: CASRGTSGGRSYNEQFF.